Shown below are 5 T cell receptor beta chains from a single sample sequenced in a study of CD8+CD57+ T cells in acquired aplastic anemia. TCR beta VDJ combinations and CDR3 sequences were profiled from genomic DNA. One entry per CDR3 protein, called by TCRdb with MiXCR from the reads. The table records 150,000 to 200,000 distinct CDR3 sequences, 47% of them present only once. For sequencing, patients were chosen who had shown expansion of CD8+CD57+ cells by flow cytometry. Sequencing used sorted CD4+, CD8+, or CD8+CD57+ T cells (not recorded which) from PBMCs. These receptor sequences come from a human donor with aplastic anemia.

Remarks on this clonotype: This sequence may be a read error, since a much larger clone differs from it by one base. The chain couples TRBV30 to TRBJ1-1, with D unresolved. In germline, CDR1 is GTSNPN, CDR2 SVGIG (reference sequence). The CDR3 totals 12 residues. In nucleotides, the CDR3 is TGTGCCTGGACCCCAATTAACACTGGAGCTTTCTTT. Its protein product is CAWTPINTGAFF.

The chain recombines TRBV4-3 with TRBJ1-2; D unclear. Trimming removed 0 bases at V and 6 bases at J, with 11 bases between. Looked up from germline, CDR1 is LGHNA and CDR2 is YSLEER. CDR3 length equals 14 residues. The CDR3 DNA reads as TGCGCCAGCAGCCAAGAATACCCAAACAATGGCTACACCTTC. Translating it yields CASSQEYPNNGYTF.

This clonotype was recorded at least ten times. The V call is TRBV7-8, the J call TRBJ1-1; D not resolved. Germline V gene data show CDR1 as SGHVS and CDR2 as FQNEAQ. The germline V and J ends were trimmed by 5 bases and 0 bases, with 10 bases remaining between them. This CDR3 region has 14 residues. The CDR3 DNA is TGTGCCAGCAGCCCTTTTAAATTGAACACTGAAGCTTTCTTT. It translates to CASSPFKLNTEAFF. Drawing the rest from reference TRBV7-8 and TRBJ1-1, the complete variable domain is GAGVSQSPRYKVAKRGQDVALRCDPISGHVSLFWYQQALGQGPEFLTYFQNEAQLDKSGLPSDRFFAERPEGSVSTLKIQRTQQEDSAVYLCASSPFKLNTEAFFGQGTRLTVV.

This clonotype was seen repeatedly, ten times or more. The CDR3 loop reads CATSDFGAGVSNEQFF. The CDR3 DNA sequence: TGTGCCACCAGTGATTTTGGAGCGGGAGTGAGTAATGAGCAGTTCTTC. The chain links TRBV24-1 to TRBJ2-1, with 8 bases fitting TRBD2. The ends lost 1 base at V and 7 bases at J; junction bases unmatched: 8. This CDR3 has 16 amino acids. In germline, CDR1 is KGHDR, CDR2 SFDVKD.

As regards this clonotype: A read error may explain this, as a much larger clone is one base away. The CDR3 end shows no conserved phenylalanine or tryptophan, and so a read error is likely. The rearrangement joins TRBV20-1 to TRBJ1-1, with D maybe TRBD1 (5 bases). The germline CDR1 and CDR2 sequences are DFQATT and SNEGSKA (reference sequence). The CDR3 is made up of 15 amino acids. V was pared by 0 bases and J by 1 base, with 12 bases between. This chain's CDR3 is CSARDNGGGNTEAFL. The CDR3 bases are TGCAGTGCTAGAGATAATGGGGGGGGGAACACTGAAGCTTTCCTT.